These 8 T cell receptor beta chains were all obtained from the same sample, sequenced in a study of high-grade serous ovarian cancer treatment subgroups. Here immunoSEQ multiplex PCR was the method, and the copy in TCRdb shows in-frame clones only, minus some. The data contain thousands of clones, roughly 79% of them singletons. Tumor samples were taken before definitive surgery or chemotherapy. The sequencing input was tumor tissue. The source is a human donor with high-grade serous ovarian cancer.

The CDR3: CASSLASGRPGNTIYF. The CDR3 bases are TGTGCCAGCAGCTTAGCCTCGGGGCGTCCTGGAAACACCATATATTTT. The V call is TRBV7-2, the J call TRBJ1-3; D may be TRBD1 (5 bases). The CDR3 is made up of 16 amino acids. Per the germline V gene, CDR1 is SGHTA and CDR2 is FQGNSA. Trimming removed 0 bases from V and 2 bases from J, with 11 bases in between.

DNA of the CDR3: TGTGCCAGCAACCGGGACTCCACAGATACGCAGTATTTT. This codes for CASNRDSTDTQYF. The J gene is TRBJ2-3, the V gene TRBV9; D possibly corresponds to TRBD2 (6 bases). Germline V gene data show CDR1 as SGDLS and CDR2 as YYNGEE. V was cut by 6 bases and J by 2 bases, with 10 bases left in between. This CDR3 has 13 amino acids.

The genes are TRBV29-1 and TRBJ1-5; TRBD1 matches 12 bases. The trim removed 6 bases at V and 6 bases at J, leaving 3 bases unmatched. Germline V CDR1 and CDR2: SQVTM, ANQGSEA. The CDR3 extends over 13 amino acids. As DNA, the CDR3 is TGCAGCGTGGGGACAGGGGGCGGTCAGCCCCAGCATTTT. Protein: CSVGTGGGQPQHF.

This clone has a handful of counts. The CDR3 protein is CASSVSFGDQETQYF. The CDR3 nucleotides read TGTGCCAGCAGCGTCAGCTTTGGGGACCAAGAGACCCAGTACTTC. V gene TRBV9 combines with J gene TRBJ2-5, with no clear D. From germline, CDR1 is SGDLS and CDR2 YYNGEE. CDR3 length: 15 residues. Trimming shortened V by 2 bases and J by 0 bases, and 11 bases separated the two germline ends.

This chain uses TRBV30 with TRBJ2-5; D remains ambiguous. The germline V and J ends were trimmed by 4 bases and 4 bases, with 7 bases remaining between them. The CDR3 is 11 residues long. Germline V gene sequence: CDR1 GTSNPN, CDR2 SVGIG (reference sequence). CDR3 nucleotide sequence: TGTGCCTGGATCAGGTCAGAGACCCAGTACTTC. This codes for CAWIRSETQYF.

This CDR3 reads CATPPALDAYEQYF. The CDR3 DNA follows: TGCGCCACCCCCCCGGCTCTTGACGCCTACGAGCAGTACTTC. This chain joins TRBV5-1 and TRBJ2-5; D call uncertain. The DNA end is more similar to TRBJ2-7, so the J call may be wrong. This CDR3 is built from 14 residues. CDR1 is SGHRS, CDR2 YFSETQ, per germline.

This chain joins TRBV6-4 and TRBJ2-7, with a weak D call TRBD2 (5 bases). CDR3 length equals 18 residues. Trimming removed 0 bases from V and 1 base from J, with 19 bases in between. CDR1 MRHNA and CDR2 SNTAGT come from the germline V gene. CDR3 region: CASSDSRRLGWKSYEQYF. The DNA for the CDR3 is TGTGCCAGCAGTGACTCGAGGAGGCTGGGTTGGAAATCCTACGAGCAGTACTTC.

CDR3 sequence: CASSLDLGRTDTQYF. The CDR3 DNA reads TGTGCCAGCAGCTTGGATCTAGGCAGAACAGATACGCAGTATTTT. The rearrangement uses TRBV5-5 and TRBJ2-3; D gene uncertain. Per the germline V gene, CDR1 is SGHKS and CDR2 is YYEKEE (reference sequence). The CDR3 consists of 15 residues. Trimming took off 0 bases at V and 3 bases at J, with 11 bases between the two ends.